This T cell receptor (beta chain) was identified during a study of tumor and adjacent non-tumor tissue in lung cancer. Study at large: Each sample yielded 4 million to 4.5 million productive TCRbeta reads on average.

This CDR3 is built from 13 residues. Trimming took 9 bases from V and 10 from J, leaving 18 bases between them. CDR1 WNHNN and CDR2 SYGVQD come from the germline V gene (reference sequence). Regarding the study as a whole: Tumor repertoires had a smaller top 100 clone share than normal lung. Significantly higher TCR diversity was found in tumor than normal lung.

No cell sorting was done before RNA was extracted from the tissue. Distant lung tissue was collected more than 3 cm away from the tumor edge. Chemotherapy-naive patients with new lung cancer underwent thoracic surgery in China, August–late 2014. TCRbeta libraries were built with three rounds of nested PCR, modified from ARM-PCR. A single record per CDR3 protein comes from TCRdb applying MiXCR to the multiplex PCR reads. The sample gives roughly 43,000 distinct CDR3 sequences, roughly 60% of which show up once; 45% is in the top ten. A note on this clonotype: Its cognate antigen is unknown.

Sequencing was carried out using distant non-tumor lung tissue. The J gene is TRBJ1-4, the V gene TRBV10-1, with D hard to call. This TCR was recovered from a man aged 50 to 60 with non-small cell lung cancer. The CDR3 bases are TGCGCCAGTCAAGCCGCAACTAACGGAAAACTGTTTTTT. Its protein product is CASQAATNGKLFF.